Presented here are 16 T cell receptor beta chains from one specimen sequenced in a study of identical twins. Via MiXCR, TCRdb re-called the 5' RACE reads, giving one row per CDR3 protein. The sample holds fewer than 800,000 distinct CDR3 sequences, 7.1% seen once. These data are also associated with another study on yellow fever vaccine responses in identical twins.

Sequencing input: PBMCs. The receptors come from a woman between 18 and 29 years old in good health.

The rearrangement links TRBV12-5 to TRBJ1-1; 9 bases are shared with TRBD1. The CDR3 totals 16 residues. Germline V gives CDR1 LGHNT, CDR2 FRNRAP. The V and J ends lost 3 bases and 8 bases, in that order; junction bases with no gene match: 13. The CDR3 bases are TGTGCTAGTGGTTTCTCATCCTCCGGGACAGGGCGAGAAGCTTTCTTT. Its translation is CASGFSSSGTGREAFF.

This sequence joins TRBV11-2 and TRBJ2-5; 9 bases fit TRBD2. V shed 2 bases, J shed 5 bases, and the junction held 9 bases outside the gene matches. Germline V gives CDR1 SGHAT, CDR2 FQNNGV. CDR3 length equals 16 residues. The CDR3 is CASSLLGGRALETQYF. The CDR3 DNA follows: TGTGCCAGCAGCTTATTGGGCGGGAGGGCCTTGGAGACCCAGTACTTC.

This clonotype was counted ten times or more. J is TRBJ2-1 and V is TRBV20-1; D is unclear. CDR1 is DFQATT, CDR2 SNEGSKA, per germline (reference sequence). CDR3 size: 11 residues. V shed 2 bases and J shed 9 bases, with 8 bases lying between them. Written as DNA, the CDR3 is TGCAGTGCTAGATTCGGACCTGAGCAGTTCTTC. Translation gives CSARFGPEQFF.

This clonotype was seen a handful of times. The J gene is TRBJ1-6, the V gene TRBV15; the D is unclear. Germline V gene data show CDR1 as LNHNV and CDR2 as YYDKDF (reference sequence). V was shortened by 5 bases and J by 10 bases, with 12 bases between the two germline ends. The CDR3 consists of 13 residues. The CDR3 sequence is CATSQIVGSPLHF. For the CDR3, the DNA is TGTGCCACCAGCCAGATTGTAGGCTCACCCCTCCACTTT.

The genes are TRBV28 and TRBJ1-6, with TRBD1 matching 8 bases. The CDR3 is 14 residues long. Germline values: CDR1 MDHEN, CDR2 SYDVKM. V dropped 5 bases and J dropped 8; count of bases not matched to a gene: 5. CDR3 sequence reads: CASSVDRGYSPLHF. CDR3 in DNA: TGTGCCAGCAGTGTTGACAGGGGTTATTCACCCCTCCACTTT.

In DNA, the CDR3 is TGCGCCAGCAGCGGGTCCGGGACAGGGGCCTTAGGAAACTATGGCTACACCTTC. As protein: CASSGSGTGALGNYGYTF. The J gene is TRBJ1-2, the V gene TRBV5-1; TRBD1 matches 10 bases. Germline V CDR1 and CDR2: SGHRS, YFSETQ. The CDR3 contains 18 residues. The V segment lost 4 bases and the J segment 2 bases; nucleotides outside the gene matches: 14.

The chain uses TRBV20-1 and TRBJ2-7, with 7 bases lining up with TRBD1. This CDR3 spans 14 amino acids. The V and J ends lost 3 bases and 3 bases, in that order; junction bases with no gene match: 8. Per germline, CDR1 DFQATT and CDR2 SNEGSKA (reference sequence). In nucleotides, the CDR3 is TGCAGTGCTAGGCCGACAGGGAACCTCTACGAGCAGTACGTC. It is translated as CSARPTGNLYEQYV.

In its sample, this clonotype was seen many times. The rearrangement joins TRBV6-2 or TRBV6-3 to TRBJ2-7; D gene uncertain. V shed 8 bases and J shed 4 bases, with 18 bases lying between them. Germline V lookup: CDR1 MNHEY, CDR2 SVGEGT. The CDR3 is 14 residues long. For the CDR3, the DNA is TGTGCCAGCTCCGAGTTGGGCACACGGTACGAGCAGTACGTC. Protein product: CASSELGTRYEQYV.

This clonotype was detected many times. The V gene is TRBV29-1, the J gene TRBJ1-2; TRBD1 matches 9 bases. V was pared by 1 base and J by 2 bases, with 5 bases of the junction left unmatched. This CDR3 has 15 residues. Looked up from germline, CDR1 is SQVTM and CDR2 is ANQGSEA. The CDR3 is CSVEARDRENYGYTF. The CDR3 DNA follows: TGCAGCGTTGAAGCCCGGGACAGGGAAAACTATGGCTACACCTTC.

The table lists this clonotype with a few counts. The CDR3: CASSLQLAGAVETQYF. The CDR3, as DNA: TGTGCCAGCAGCCTTCAACTAGCGGGAGCGGTAGAGACCCAGTACTTC. This chain links TRBV3-1 with TRBJ2-5; 11 bases agree with TRBD2. The ends lost 4 bases at V and 4 bases at J; junction bases unmatched: 8. The V gene's germline CDR1 is LGHDT and CDR2 YNNKEL (reference sequence). This CDR3 has 16 residues.

This clonotype showed up many times. This chain connects TRBV5-1 to TRBJ2-3, with TRBD1 matching 7 bases. CDR1 and CDR2 (germline): SGHRS, YFSETQ. The ends lost 6 bases at V and 6 bases at J; junction bases unmatched: 7. The CDR3 is made up of 13 amino acids. This CDR3 is CASTEGAADTQYF. CDR3 nucleotides: TGCGCCAGCACCGAGGGGGCGGCGGATACGCAGTATTTT.

This clonotype was detected once. The chain recombines TRBV5-5 with TRBJ2-3, with 7 nucleotides matching TRBD1. CDR1 and CDR2 from the germline V gene are SGHKS and YYEKEE (reference sequence). CDR3 size: 16 residues. J gave up 0 bases and V 4 bases, and 8 bases lay outside the gene matches. The CDR3 DNA is TGTGCCAGCAGCGCCGGGACAGCCTCTAGCACAGATACGCAGTATTTT. Its protein is CASSAGTASSTDTQYF.

The table lists this clonotype with a few counts. The chain uses TRBV7-8 and TRBJ1-1, with TRBD1 identical over 9 bases. V shed 4 bases, J shed 3 bases, and the junction held 9 bases outside the gene matches. From germline, CDR1 is SGHVS and CDR2 FQNEAQ. This CDR3 has 16 residues. CDR3 sequence: CASSSSGQGWYTEAFF. For the CDR3, the DNA is TGTGCCAGCAGCTCGTCAGGACAGGGGTGGTACACTGAAGCTTTCTTT.

The table lists this clonotype with many counts. The chain combines TRBV24-1 with TRBJ2-1; D is perhaps TRBD1 (5 bases). Germline CDR1 is KGHDR and CDR2 is SFDVKD. The V gene lost 4 bases and the J gene lost 3 bases, with 9 bases spanning the gap. This CDR3 has 14 amino acids. CDR3 nucleotide sequence: TGTGCCACCAGTGACCCGGACAACTACAATGAGCAGTTCTTC. Translation gives CATSDPDNYNEQFF.

The gene calls are TRBV19 and TRBJ2-2; D remains ambiguous. Germline CDR1 and CDR2: LNHDA and SQIVND (reference sequence). The CDR3 is 14 amino acids. V lost 7 bases and J 5 bases, leaving 14 bases between the germline ends. The CDR3 reads CASISQARTGELFF. In DNA, the CDR3 is TGTGCCAGTATTTCTCAGGCACGGACCGGGGAGCTGTTTTTT. Full variable domain (rest looked up from reference TRBV19 and TRBJ2-2): DGGITQSPKYLFRKEGQNVTLSCEQNLNHDAMYWYRQDPGQGLRLIYYSQIVNDFQKGDIAEGYSVSREKKESFPLTVTSAQKNPTAFYLCASISQARTGELFFGEGSRLTVL.

This clonotype was found many times. The chain employs TRBV12-3 or TRBV12-4 and TRBJ2-3; TRBD2 matches at 10 bases. V dropped 8 bases and J dropped 2; count of bases not matched to a gene: 10. The CDR3 is 16 amino acids. As DNA, the CDR3 is TGTGCCAGCGGACGGACTAGCGGATCCTACACAGATACGCAGTATTTT. Protein: CASGRTSGSYTDTQYF.